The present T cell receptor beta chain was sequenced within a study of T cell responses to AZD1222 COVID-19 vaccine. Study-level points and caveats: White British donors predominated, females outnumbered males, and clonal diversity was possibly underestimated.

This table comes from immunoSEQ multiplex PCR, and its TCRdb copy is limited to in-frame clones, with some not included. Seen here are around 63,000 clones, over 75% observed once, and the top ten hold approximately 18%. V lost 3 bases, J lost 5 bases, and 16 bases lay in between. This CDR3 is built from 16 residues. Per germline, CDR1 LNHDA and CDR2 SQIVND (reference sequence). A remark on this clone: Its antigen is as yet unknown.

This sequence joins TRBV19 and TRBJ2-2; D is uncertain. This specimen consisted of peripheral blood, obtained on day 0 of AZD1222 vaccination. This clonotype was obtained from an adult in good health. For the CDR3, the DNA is TGTGCCAGTAGTATTGAGGCAGGAAGACCGACCGGGGAGCTGTTTTTT. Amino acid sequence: CASSIEAGRPTGELFF.